The 24 T cell receptor beta chains below were found in one sample sequenced in a study of OX40 agonist ivuxolimab in advanced cancers. Sequenced by immunoSEQ multiplex PCR; TCRdb stores in-frame clones only, minus some. The data contain some 66,000 clones, more than 75% of them singletons. This specimen consisted of CD4+ or CD8+ T cells sorted from blood, obtained in a trial of the OX40 agonist ivuxolimab. The source is an adult with an advanced solid tumor such as melanoma, head and neck, liver or kidney cancer.

The chain carries TRBV4-2 and TRBJ2-5; TRBD1 matches at 7 bases. V shed 4 bases and J 0 bases; nucleotides not matched to a gene: 8. Germline loops: CDR1 LGHNA, CDR2 YNFKEQ. The CDR3 has 16 residues. The CDR3 loop reads CASSLGQELYQETQYF. The CDR3 DNA is TGTGCCAGCAGCCTTGGACAGGAATTGTACCAAGAGACCCAGTACTTC.

The chain links TRBV11-2 to TRBJ1-4, with D perhaps matching TRBD1 (6 bases). The germline gives CDR1 SGHAT, CDR2 FQNNGV. This CDR3 is built from 16 residues. The V and J ends lost 2 bases and 0 bases respectively, with 10 bases between them. CDR3 DNA sequence: TGTGCCAGCAGCTTAACAGGGACTGCAACTAATGAAAAACTGTTTTTT. Translation: CASSLTGTATNEKLFF.

This clone has just a few counts. V and J are TRBV18 and TRBJ1-1, with D uncertain. V gave up 6 bases and J gave up 4 bases, with 12 bases separating them. CDR1 KGHSH and CDR2 LQKENI come from the germline V gene. The CDR3 contains 13 residues. The CDR3 DNA is TGTGCCAGCTCTCGGACTGTAGTCACTGAAGCTTTCTTT. Encoded protein: CASSRTVVTEAFF.

J is TRBJ2-7 and V is TRBV27; D perhaps matches TRBD2 (5 bases). CDR1 and CDR2 (germline): MNHEY, SMNVEV (reference sequence). CDR3 length: 14 residues. The V end lost 3 bases, the J end lost 5 bases, and 14 bases lay between the germline ends. The CDR3: CASSLRARLHEQYF. The CDR3 nucleotides are TGTGCCAGCAGTTTGAGGGCCCGACTCCACGAGCAGTACTTC.

The chain is built from TRBV7-8 and TRBJ2-7, with 9 bases fitting TRBD1. Trimming at V came to 1 base and at J to 3 bases, leaving 10 bases not matched to a gene. Germline CDR1 and CDR2: SGHVS and FQNEAQ. The CDR3 covers 17 residues. CDR3 sequence (DNA): TGTGCCAGCAGCTTAGGAGGGACAGGGATAGGCCACTACGAGCAGTACTTC. It is translated as CASSLGGTGIGHYEQYF.

CDR3 nucleotides: TGTGCCTGGAGTGGACAGTCCAATGAGCAGTTCTTC. It translates to CAWSGQSNEQFF. The chain has TRBV30 and TRBJ2-1; D is possibly TRBD1 (5 bases). The germline V and J ends were trimmed by 1 base and 6 bases, with 7 bases remaining between them. The CDR3 spans 12 residues. Looked up from germline, CDR1 is GTSNPN and CDR2 is SVGIG (reference sequence).

V and J are TRBV5-1 and TRBJ2-2; tentatively, D is TRBD1 or TRBD2 (5 bases each). The CDR3 is 15 residues long. Germline V CDR1 and CDR2: SGHRS, YFSETQ. V lost 1 base to trimming and J lost 3 bases, with 10 bases between them. The CDR3: CASSLSGGDTGELFF. Written as DNA, the CDR3 is TGCGCCAGCAGCTTGAGTGGGGGAGACACCGGGGAGCTGTTTTTT.

The J gene is TRBJ1-3, the V gene TRBV5-1; D gene uncertain. In germline, CDR1 is SGHRS, CDR2 YFSETQ. There are 11 residues in the CDR3. Trimming shortened V by 7 bases and J by 4 bases, and 6 bases separated the two germline ends. CDR3 in DNA: TGCGCCAGCGCCCTGGGAAACACCATATATTTT. It encodes CASALGNTIYF.

The chain has TRBV19 and TRBJ1-5, with a possible D match to TRBD1 (5 bases). Deletions cut 5 bases from V and 7 bases from J, with 12 bases between. Germline assignment: CDR1 LNHDA and CDR2 SQIVND (reference sequence). The CDR3 consists of 13 residues. CDR3 coding DNA: TGTGCCAGTAGTTCTCAGGGAGAGCAGCCCCAGCATTTT. Translation: CASSSQGEQPQHF.

The J gene is TRBJ2-5, the V gene TRBV10-3; no clear D gene. The CDR3 is 15 residues long. The germline CDR1 and CDR2 sequences are ENHRY and SYGVKD. V lost 7 bases and J lost 4, with 19 bases in between. CDR3 nucleotides: TGTGCCATCACAGACTCAGAAGGGTCCCGAGAGACCCAGTACTTC. It codes for CAITDSEGSRETQYF.

The chain has TRBV19 and TRBJ1-1; D remains ambiguous. Germline lookup yields CDR1 LNHDA and CDR2 SQIVND (reference sequence). This CDR3 spans 14 amino acids. The CDR3 protein is CASASWEGKMRAFF. For the CDR3, the DNA is TGTGCTTCTGCATCGTGGGAGGGCAAGATGAGAGCTTTCTTT. Based on the CDR3 plus reference TRBV19 and TRBJ1-1, the full variable domain is DGGITQSPKYLFRKEGQNVTLSCEQNLNHDAMYWYRQDPGQGLRLIYYSQIVNDFQKGDIAEGYSVSREKKESFPLTVTSAQKNPTAFYLCASASWEGKMRAFFGQGTRLTVV.

This chain connects TRBV27 to TRBJ2-3, with D maybe TRBD1 (6 bases). CDR3 size: 14 residues. V was clipped by 5 bases and J by 4 bases, with 13 bases between them. Germline V gene sequence: CDR1 MNHEY, CDR2 SMNVEV (reference sequence). The CDR3 DNA is TGTGCCAGCAGTCTTGGGACACCCGCAGATACGCAGTATTTT. This codes for CASSLGTPADTQYF.

The chain couples TRBV7-6 to TRBJ1-2; D is unclear. The CDR3 loop spans 14 amino acids. V was pared by 4 bases and J by 7 bases, with 16 bases between. Germline V CDR1 and CDR2: SGHVS, FNYEAQ. The CDR3 here is CASSSSGVYGGYTF. DNA of the CDR3: TGTGCCAGCAGCTCCTCCGGGGTATACGGTGGCTACACCTTC.

This chain connects TRBV2 to TRBJ2-3; TRBD2 matches at 16 bases. V gave up 0 bases and J gave up 3 bases; unmatched junction bases: 6. Germline loops: CDR1 SNHLY, CDR2 FYNNEI. This CDR3 comprises 19 residues. The CDR3 sequence is CASSEASGLAGGPTDTQYF. The CDR3 DNA reads TGTGCCAGCAGTGAAGCGTCGGGACTAGCGGGGGGGCCAACAGATACGCAGTATTTT. Looking up the rest from reference TRBV2 and TRBJ2-3 gives the full variable domain: EPEVTQTPSHQVTQMGQEVILRCVPISNHLYFYWYRQILGQKVEFLVSFYNNEISEKSEIFDDQFSVERPDGSNFTLKIRSTKLEDSAMYFCASSEASGLAGGPTDTQYFGPGTRLTVL.

Here the CDR3 DNA reads TGTGCCAGCAGCCCTGTCGACAGGCGCGCTGAGCAGTTCTTC. Translation gives CASSPVDRRAEQFF. The chain is built from TRBV6-5 and TRBJ2-1; tentatively, D is TRBD1 (6 bases). V was trimmed by 6 bases and J by 9 bases, leaving 18 bases between them. The CDR3 extends over 14 amino acids. The germline gives CDR1 MNHEY, CDR2 SVGAGI.

This clone was seen a few times. The chain couples TRBV7-8 to TRBJ2-6; no firm D call. CDR1 SGHVS and CDR2 FQNEAQ come from the germline V gene. This CDR3 comprises 14 residues. The V end was cut by 5 bases, the J end by 3 bases, with 8 bases between. CDR3 nucleotide sequence: TGTGCCAGCAGCCCAGACCTTGGGGCCAACGTCCTGACTTTC. Translating gives CASSPDLGANVLTF. Supplemented by reference TRBV7-8 and TRBJ2-6, the full variable domain reads GAGVSQSPRYKVAKRGQDVALRCDPISGHVSLFWYQQALGQGPEFLTYFQNEAQLDKSGLPSDRFFAERPEGSVSTLKIQRTQQEDSAVYLCASSPDLGANVLTFGAGSRLTVL.

The chain is built from TRBV5-6 and TRBJ2-2, with 9 positions matching TRBD1. After removal of 4 bases from V and 3 bases from J, the junction contained 4 bases not matched to a gene. The CDR3 has 15 residues. Germline V CDR1 and CDR2: SGHDT, YYEEEE. In nucleotides, the CDR3 is TGTGCCAGCAGCCGCGGGACAGGGTACACCGGGGAGCTGTTTTTT. Its translation is CASSRGTGYTGELFF.

The chain carries TRBV7-6 and TRBJ2-5; 12 bases match TRBD2. Germline CDR1 reads SGHVS; CDR2 reads FNYEAQ. With V trimmed by 7 bases and J by 8 bases, 17 bases remained unmatched. There are 17 residues in the CDR3. The CDR3 bases are TGTGCCAGCACCGCTACGTGGCTAGCGGGGGGGACGGGTACCCAGTACTTC. Residues: CASTATWLAGGTGTQYF.

The CDR3 DNA follows: TGTGCTAGTGGTCCCCGACAGGGGGGAACTGAAGCTTTCTTT. This gives the protein CASGPRQGGTEAFF. V usage is TRBV12-5 and J usage is TRBJ1-1; TRBD1 aligns across 9 bases. The V gene end was trimmed by 5 bases and the J gene end by 5 bases; junction bases not matched to a gene: 6. The CDR3 has 14 residues. CDR1 is LGHNT and CDR2 is FRNRAP in the germline V gene.

The rearrangement uses TRBV5-4 and TRBJ2-2; possibly TRBD2 for D (6 bases). Trimming pared 6 bases from V and 2 bases from J, leaving 14 bases between. The CDR3 spans 15 residues. Germline CDR1 is SGHNT and CDR2 is YYREEE (reference sequence). The CDR3 DNA sequence: TGTGCCAGCATTTCGGGGGACCCAAACACCGGGGAGCTGTTTTTT. It specifies CASISGDPNTGELFF. Full variable domain (missing parts from reference TRBV5-4 and TRBJ2-2): ETGVTQSPTHLIKTRGQQVTLRCSSQSGHNTVSWYQQALGQGPQFIFQYYREEENGRGNFPPRFSGLQFPNYSSELNVNALELDDSALYLCASISGDPNTGELFFGEGSRLTVL.

This chain connects TRBV5-4 to TRBJ2-6; the D is unclear. V was cut by 4 bases and J by 1 base, with 6 bases left in between. The CDR3 spans 14 residues. From germline, CDR1 is SGHNT and CDR2 YYREEE (reference sequence). The CDR3 DNA reads TGTGCCAGCAGCCTCAAATCTGGGGCCAACGTCCTGACTTTC. It codes for CASSLKSGANVLTF.

V is TRBV6-1 and J is TRBJ1-5, with D maybe TRBD1 (5 bases). This CDR3 comprises 13 residues. Per the germline V gene, CDR1 is MNHNS and CDR2 is SASEGT. Trimming removed 10 bases from V and 0 bases from J, with 10 bases in between. CDR3 in DNA: TGTGCCACTAAGACAGATAGCAATCAGCCCCAGCATTTT. It is translated as CATKTDSNQPQHF.

The chain employs TRBV4-3 and TRBJ2-2; D perhaps matches TRBD2 (5 bases). Germline lookup yields CDR1 LGHNA and CDR2 YSLEER. The CDR3 contains 16 residues. Trimming pared 0 bases from V and 1 base from J, leaving 9 bases between. The CDR3 region is CASSQEPAVNTGELFF. The DNA of the CDR3 is TGCGCCAGCAGCCAAGAGCCAGCGGTGAACACCGGGGAGCTGTTTTTT.

This clone came up once. Other DNA sequences in the same sample also yield this CDR3. The chain links TRBV5-1 to TRBJ2-3; D ambiguous. This CDR3 comprises 14 residues. V lost 0 bases, J lost 5 bases, and 10 bases lay in between. Germline assignment: CDR1 SGHRS and CDR2 YFSETQ. This CDR3 is CASSLGGPEDTQYF. In DNA form, the CDR3 reads TGCGCCAGCAGCTTGGGGGGTCCGGAAGATACGCAGTATTTT.